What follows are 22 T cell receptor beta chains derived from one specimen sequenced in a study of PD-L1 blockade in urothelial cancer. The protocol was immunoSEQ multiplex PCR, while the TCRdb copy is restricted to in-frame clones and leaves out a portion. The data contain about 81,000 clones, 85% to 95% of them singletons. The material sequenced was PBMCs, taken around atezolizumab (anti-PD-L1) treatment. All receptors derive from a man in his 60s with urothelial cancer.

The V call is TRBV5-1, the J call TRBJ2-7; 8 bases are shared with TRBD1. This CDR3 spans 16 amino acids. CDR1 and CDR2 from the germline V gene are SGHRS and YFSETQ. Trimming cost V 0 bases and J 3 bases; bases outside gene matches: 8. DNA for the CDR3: TGCGCCAGCAGCTTGGTTAGGGGACAGGCCCTCTACGAGCAGTACTTC. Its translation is CASSLVRGQALYEQYF.

The CDR3 coding sequence is TGTGCCATCAAAGCTACAGGGGTCCGCGCCTACGAGCAGTACTTC. Translated: CAIKATGVRAYEQYF. The chain links TRBV10-3 to TRBJ2-7; TRBD1 aligns across 7 bases. The trim removed 7 bases at V and 2 bases at J, leaving 11 bases unmatched. The CDR3 has 15 residues. Germline CDR1 reads ENHRY; CDR2 reads SYGVKD.

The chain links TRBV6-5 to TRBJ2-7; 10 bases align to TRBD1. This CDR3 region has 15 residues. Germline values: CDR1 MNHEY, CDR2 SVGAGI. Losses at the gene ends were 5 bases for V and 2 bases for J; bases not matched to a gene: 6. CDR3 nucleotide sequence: TGTGCCAGCAGTGGGTCCGGGACAGGGGCCTACGAGCAGTACTTC. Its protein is CASSGSGTGAYEQYF.

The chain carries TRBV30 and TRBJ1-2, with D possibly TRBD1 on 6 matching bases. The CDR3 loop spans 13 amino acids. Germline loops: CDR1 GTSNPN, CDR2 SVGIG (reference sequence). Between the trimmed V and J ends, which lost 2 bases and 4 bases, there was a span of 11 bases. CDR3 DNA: TGTGCCTGGAGTACGGACAGCTCCTATGGCTACACCTTC. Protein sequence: CAWSTDSSYGYTF. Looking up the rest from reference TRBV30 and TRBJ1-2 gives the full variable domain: SQTIHQWPATLVQPVGSPLSLECTVEGTSNPNLYWYRQAAGRGLQLLFYSVGIGQISSEVPQNLSASRPQDRQFILSSKKLLLSDSGFYLCAWSTDSSYGYTFGSGTRLTVV.

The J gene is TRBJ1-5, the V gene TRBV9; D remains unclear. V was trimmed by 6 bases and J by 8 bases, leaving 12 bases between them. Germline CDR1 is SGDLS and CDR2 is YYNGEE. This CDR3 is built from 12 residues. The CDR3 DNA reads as TGTGCCAGCAACAAGGAAGAGGAGCCCCAGCATTTT. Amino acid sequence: CASNKEEEPQHF.

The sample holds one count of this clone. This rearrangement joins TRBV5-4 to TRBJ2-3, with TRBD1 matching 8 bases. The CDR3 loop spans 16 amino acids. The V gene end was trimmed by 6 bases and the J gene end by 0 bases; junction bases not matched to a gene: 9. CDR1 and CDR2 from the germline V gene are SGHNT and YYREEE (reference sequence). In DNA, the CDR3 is TGTGCCAGCAATACCGGGACAGGATCTAGCACAGATACGCAGTATTTT. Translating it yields CASNTGTGSSTDTQYF.

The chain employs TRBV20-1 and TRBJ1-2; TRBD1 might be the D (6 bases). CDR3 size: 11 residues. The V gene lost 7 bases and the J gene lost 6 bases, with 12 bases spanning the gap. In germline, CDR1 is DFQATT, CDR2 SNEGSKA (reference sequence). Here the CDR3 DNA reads TGCAGTGTGTCCGACAGGAATGGCTACACCTTC. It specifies CSVSDRNGYTF.

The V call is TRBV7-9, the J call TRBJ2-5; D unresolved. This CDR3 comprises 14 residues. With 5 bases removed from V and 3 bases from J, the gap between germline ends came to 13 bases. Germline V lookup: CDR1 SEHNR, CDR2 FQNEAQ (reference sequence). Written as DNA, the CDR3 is TGTGCCAGCAGCGCAAGCTGGTCCGAAGAGACCCAGTACTTC. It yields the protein CASSASWSEETQYF.

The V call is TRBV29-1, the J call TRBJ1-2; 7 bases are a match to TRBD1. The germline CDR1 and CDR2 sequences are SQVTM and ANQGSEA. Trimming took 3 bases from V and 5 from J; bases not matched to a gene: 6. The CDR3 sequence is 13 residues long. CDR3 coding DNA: TGCAGCGTTGACGAGGGGGCGATTTATGGCTACACCTTC. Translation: CSVDEGAIYGYTF.

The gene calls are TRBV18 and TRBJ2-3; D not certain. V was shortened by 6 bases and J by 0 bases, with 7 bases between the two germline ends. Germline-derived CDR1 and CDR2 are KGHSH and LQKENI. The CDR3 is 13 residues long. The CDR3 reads CASSFSSTDTQYF. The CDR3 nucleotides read TGTGCCAGCTCTTTTTCGAGCACAGATACGCAGTATTTT.

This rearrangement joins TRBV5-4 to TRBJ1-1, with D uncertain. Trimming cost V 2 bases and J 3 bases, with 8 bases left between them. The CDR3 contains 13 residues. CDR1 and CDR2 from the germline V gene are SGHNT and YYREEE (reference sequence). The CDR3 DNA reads TGTGCCAGCAGCTTCCCATCAGACACTGAAGCTTTCTTT. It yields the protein CASSFPSDTEAFF.

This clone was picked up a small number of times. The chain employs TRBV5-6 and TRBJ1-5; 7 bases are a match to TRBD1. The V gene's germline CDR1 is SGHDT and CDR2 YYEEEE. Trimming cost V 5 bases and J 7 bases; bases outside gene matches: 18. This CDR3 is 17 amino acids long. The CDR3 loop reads CASSSSAGTEFRQPQHF. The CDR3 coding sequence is TGTGCCAGCAGTTCCTCCGCCGGGACAGAGTTTCGACAGCCCCAGCATTTT. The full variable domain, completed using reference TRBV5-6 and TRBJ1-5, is DAGVTQSPTHLIKTRGQQVTLRCSPKSGHDTVSWYQQALGQGPQFIFQYYEEEERQRGNFPDRFSGHQFPNYSSELNVNALLLGDSALYLCASSSSAGTEFRQPQHFGDGTRLSIL.

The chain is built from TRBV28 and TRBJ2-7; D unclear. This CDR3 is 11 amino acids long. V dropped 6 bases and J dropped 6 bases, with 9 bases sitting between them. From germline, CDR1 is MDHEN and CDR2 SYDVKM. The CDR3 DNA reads TGTGCCAGCAGATCGGTAGCCGAGCAGTACTTC. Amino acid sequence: CASRSVAEQYF.

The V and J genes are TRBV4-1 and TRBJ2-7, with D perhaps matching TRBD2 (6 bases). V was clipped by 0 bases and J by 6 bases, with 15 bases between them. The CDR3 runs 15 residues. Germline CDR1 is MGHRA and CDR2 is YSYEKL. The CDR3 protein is CASSQDLGGFSEQYF. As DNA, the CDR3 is TGCGCCAGCAGCCAAGATCTCGGGGGATTTTCCGAGCAGTACTTC.

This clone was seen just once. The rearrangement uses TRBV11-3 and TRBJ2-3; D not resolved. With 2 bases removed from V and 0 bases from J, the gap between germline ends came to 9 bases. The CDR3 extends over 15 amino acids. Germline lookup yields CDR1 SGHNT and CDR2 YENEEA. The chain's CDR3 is CASSLNPGSTDTQYF. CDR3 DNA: TGTGCCAGCAGCTTAAACCCCGGGAGCACAGATACGCAGTATTTT.

In nucleotides, the CDR3 is TGTGCCAGTAGTCCCCGGGGAAGAAATCAGCCCCAGCATTTT. It is translated as CASSPRGRNQPQHF. The chain uses TRBV19 and TRBJ1-5; D gene ambiguous. V was cut by 5 bases and J by 4 bases, with 12 bases left in between. Germline CDR1 and CDR2: LNHDA and SQIVND (reference sequence). The CDR3 runs 14 residues.

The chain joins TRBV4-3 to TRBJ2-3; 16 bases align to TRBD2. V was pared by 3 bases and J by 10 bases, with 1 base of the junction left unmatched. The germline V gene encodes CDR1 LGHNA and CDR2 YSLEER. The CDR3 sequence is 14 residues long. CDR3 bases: TGCGCCAGCAGCCAGGGACTAGCGGGGGGGTCGCAGTATTTT. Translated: CASSQGLAGGSQYF.

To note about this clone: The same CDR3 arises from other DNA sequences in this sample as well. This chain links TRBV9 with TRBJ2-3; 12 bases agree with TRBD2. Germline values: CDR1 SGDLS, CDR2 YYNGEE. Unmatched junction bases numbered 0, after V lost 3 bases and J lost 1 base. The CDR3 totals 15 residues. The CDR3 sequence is CASSASGGGTDTQYF. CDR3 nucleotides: TGTGCCAGCAGCGCTAGCGGGGGGGGCACAGATACGCAGTATTTT.

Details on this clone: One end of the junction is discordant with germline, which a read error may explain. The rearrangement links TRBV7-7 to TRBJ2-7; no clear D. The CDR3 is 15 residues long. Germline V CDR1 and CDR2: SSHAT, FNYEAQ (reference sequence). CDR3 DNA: TGTGCTAGCAGCAGTGTGTGGAGTCCCTCCTACGAGCAGTACTTC. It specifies CASSSVWSPSYEQYF.

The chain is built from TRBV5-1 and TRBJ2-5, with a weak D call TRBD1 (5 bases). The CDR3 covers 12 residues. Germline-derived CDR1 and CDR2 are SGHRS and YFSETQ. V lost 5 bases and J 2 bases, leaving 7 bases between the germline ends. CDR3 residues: CASRRQQETQYF. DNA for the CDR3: TGCGCCAGCAGACGACAGCAAGAGACCCAGTACTTC. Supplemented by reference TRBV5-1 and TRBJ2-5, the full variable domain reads KAGVTQTPRYLIKTRGQQVTLSCSPISGHRSVSWYQQTPGQGLQFLFEYFSETQRNKGNFPGRFSGRQFSNSRSEMNVSTLELGDSALYLCASRRQQETQYFGPGTRLLVL.

CDR3 nucleotide sequence: TGTGCCAGCAGCTTTACAGGGACAGATACGCAGTATTTT. The encoded protein is CASSFTGTDTQYF. The chain employs TRBV7-6 and TRBJ2-3; weak D call: TRBD1 (6 bases). The germline gives CDR1 SGHVS, CDR2 FNYEAQ. The CDR3 sequence is 13 residues long. Trimming removed 3 bases at V and 3 bases at J, with 7 bases between.

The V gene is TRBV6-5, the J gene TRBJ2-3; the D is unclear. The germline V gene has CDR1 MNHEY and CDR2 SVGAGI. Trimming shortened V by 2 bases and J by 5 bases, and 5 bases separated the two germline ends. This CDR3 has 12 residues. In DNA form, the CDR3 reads TGTGCCAGCAGTTACGCGCGAGATACGCAGTATTTT. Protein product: CASSYARDTQYF.